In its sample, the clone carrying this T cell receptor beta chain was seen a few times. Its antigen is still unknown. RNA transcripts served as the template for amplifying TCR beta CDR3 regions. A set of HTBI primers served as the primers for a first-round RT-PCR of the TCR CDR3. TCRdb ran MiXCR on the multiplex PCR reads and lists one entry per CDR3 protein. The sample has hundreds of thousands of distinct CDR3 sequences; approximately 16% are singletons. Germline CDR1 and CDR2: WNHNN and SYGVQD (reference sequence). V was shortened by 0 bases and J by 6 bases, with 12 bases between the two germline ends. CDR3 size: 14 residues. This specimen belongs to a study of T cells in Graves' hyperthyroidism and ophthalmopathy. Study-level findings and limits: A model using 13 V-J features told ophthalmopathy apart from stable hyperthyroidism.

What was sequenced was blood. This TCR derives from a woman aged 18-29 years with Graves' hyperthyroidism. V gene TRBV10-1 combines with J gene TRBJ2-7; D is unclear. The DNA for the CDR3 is TGCGCCAGCAGTGAGTCAGGCTCCCGGATCGAGCAGTACTTC. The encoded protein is CASSESGSRIEQYF.